The present T cell receptor beta chain was sequenced within a study of blood T cell repertoires in COVID-19. V lost 7 bases and J lost 7; bases outside the gene matches: 6. Germline loops: CDR1 SEHNR, CDR2 FQNEAQ (reference sequence). The length of the CDR3 is 14 residues. The table came from immunoSEQ multiplex PCR; TCRdb's copy has only in-frame clones and leaves some out. The table lists around 150,000 clones, more than 75% of them singletons. The sequenced sample consisted of peripheral blood. The receptor comes from a man in his sixties with active or convalescent COVID-19. The rearrangement links TRBV7-9 to TRBJ1-4, with 10 bases fitting TRBD1. This chain's CDR3 is CASNSGTGVEKLFF. The CDR3 DNA is TGTGCCAGCAACTCTGGGACAGGGGTTGAAAAACTGTTTTTT.